The 29 T cell receptor beta chains in this list originate from one sample, sequenced in a study of cytomegalovirus exposure and HLA in healthy donors. Only in-frame clones appear in the TCRdb table, and some are missing; sequencing was by immunoSEQ multiplex PCR. Of approximately 100,000 clones listed, approximately 84% are singletons. The source material was PBMCs. The receptor source for this set is a man between 18 and 35 years old in good health and CMV-seropositive.

The rearrangement joins TRBV7-9 to TRBJ2-3, with unresolved D. The V gene's germline CDR1 is SEHNR and CDR2 FQNEAQ (reference sequence). The V gene lost 1 base and the J gene lost 6 bases, with 5 bases spanning the gap. CDR3 length equals 12 residues. Here the CDR3 reads CASSLVSDTQYF. The DNA of the CDR3 is TGTGCCAGCAGCTTAGTTTCGGATACGCAGTATTTT.

The V call is TRBV4-3, the J call TRBJ2-6; D call uncertain. Germline V lookup: CDR1 LGHNA, CDR2 YSLEER. Trimming took 2 bases from V and 0 from J, leaving 14 bases between them. This CDR3 spans 18 amino acids. Here the CDR3 DNA reads TGCGCCAGCAGCCAAAGTGTCCAGAAAGACTCTGGGGCCAACGTCCTGACTTTC. Amino acids: CASSQSVQKDSGANVLTF.

The genes are TRBV2 and TRBJ2-1, with D unresolved. The CDR3 runs 14 residues. The germline V and J ends were trimmed by 2 bases and 6 bases, with 11 bases remaining between them. The germline gives CDR1 SNHLY, CDR2 FYNNEI. The CDR3 coding sequence is TGTGCCAGCAGTGAACTAGTTCCCAGCAATGAGCAGTTCTTC. It translates to CASSELVPSNEQFF.

V is TRBV7-2 and J is TRBJ1-5; TRBD1 matches 7 bases. Per the germline V gene, CDR1 is SGHTA and CDR2 is FQGNSA. V lost 5 bases and J lost 4; bases outside the gene matches: 5. CDR3 length equals 14 residues. DNA of the CDR3: TGTGCCAGCAGCCCGGAGGGGGCAAATCAGCCCCAGCATTTT. Translating it yields CASSPEGANQPQHF.

The chain uses TRBV6-5 and TRBJ2-7; D is ambiguous. Germline V CDR1 and CDR2: MNHEY, SVGAGI. Trimming cost V 2 bases and J 4 bases, with 6 bases left between them. There are 12 residues in the CDR3. CDR3 bases: TGTGCCAGCAGTTACACATTTTACGAGCAGTACTTC. Translating it yields CASSYTFYEQYF.

This clone has just one count. The chain has TRBV4-2 and TRBJ2-2, with 8 bases lining up with TRBD1. V was pared by 4 bases and J by 1 base, with 8 bases of the junction left unmatched. CDR3 length: 17 amino acids. Germline CDR1 and CDR2: LGHNA and YNFKEQ. CDR3 region: CASSRGGTGGNTGELFF. DNA of the CDR3: TGTGCCAGCAGCCGTGGAGGAACAGGGGGGAACACCGGGGAGCTGTTTTTT.

The chain couples TRBV10-1 to TRBJ1-1, with D maybe TRBD1 (5 bases). V was trimmed by 6 bases and J by 10 bases, leaving 24 bases between them. CDR3 length equals 15 residues. Germline assignment: CDR1 WNHNN and CDR2 SYGVQD (reference sequence). The chain's CDR3 is CASSGGGKEGLRAFF. The CDR3 coding sequence is TGCGCCAGCAGCGGGGGGGGGAAGGAAGGACTAAGAGCTTTCTTT.

The CDR3, as DNA: TGCAGCGTGGCCCCCCGGCTACAGGGACATACTGAAGCTTTCTTT. This sequence encodes CSVAPRLQGHTEAFF. The rearrangement links TRBV29-1 to TRBJ1-1, with D possibly matching TRBD1 (6 bases). The CDR3 is 15 amino acids. Germline-derived CDR1 and CDR2 are SQVTM and ANQGSEA. The V end lost 6 bases, the J end lost 5 bases, and 22 bases lay between the germline ends.

The chain combines TRBV19 with TRBJ2-5, with 8 bases that match TRBD1. CDR1 is LNHDA, CDR2 SQIVND, per germline (reference sequence). This CDR3 spans 15 amino acids. V lost 6 bases to trimming and J lost 5 bases; unmatched junction nucleotides: 11. Here the CDR3 reads CASSQGQEFWETQYF. The CDR3 DNA sequence: TGTGCCAGTAGCCAGGGACAGGAGTTTTGGGAGACCCAGTACTTC.

For the CDR3, the DNA is TGTGCCAGCAGTTCGGGACAGGTCGGGGAAAAACTGTTTTTT. Translating gives CASSSGQVGEKLFF. The chain uses TRBV28 and TRBJ1-4, with 8 bases matching TRBD1. The CDR3 has 14 residues. The germline gives CDR1 MDHEN, CDR2 SYDVKM. V was pared by 4 bases and J by 8 bases, with 6 bases of the junction left unmatched.

The CDR3 nucleotides read TGTGCCAGCAGTATCTCAGGGGCCGGTCAGCCCCAGCATTTT. Its protein is CASSISGAGQPQHF. The rearrangement uses TRBV28 and TRBJ1-5; D may be TRBD1 (6 bases). This CDR3 comprises 14 residues. The V end was cut by 5 bases, the J end by 6 bases, with 14 bases between. The germline V gene encodes CDR1 MDHEN and CDR2 SYDVKM.

This chain's CDR3 is CASSPLTSLRVYEQYF. The CDR3 DNA reads TGTGCCAGCAGTCCGCTGACTAGTCTCAGGGTCTACGAGCAGTACTTC. The chain is built from TRBV27 and TRBJ2-7, with a possible D match to TRBD2 (6 bases). This CDR3 comprises 16 residues. V lost 5 bases and J lost 3, with 20 bases in between. Germline-derived CDR1 and CDR2 are MNHEY and SMNVEV (reference sequence).

The V call is TRBV7-2, the J call TRBJ1-4, with TRBD1 matching over 10 bases. Trimming at V came to 5 bases and at J to 7 bases, leaving 4 bases not matched to a gene. Germline V CDR1 and CDR2: SGHTA, FQGNSA. This CDR3 is built from 14 residues. The CDR3 loop reads CASSARDRGEKLFF. CDR3 nucleotides: TGTGCCAGCAGCGCCCGGGACAGGGGTGAAAAACTGTTTTTT.

This chain links TRBV5-4 with TRBJ2-5, with 10 bases that match TRBD2. V was clipped by 0 bases and J by 2 bases; unmatched bases: 4. The CDR3 totals 16 residues. CDR1 is SGHNT and CDR2 is YYREEE in the germline V gene (reference sequence). For the CDR3, the DNA is TGTGCCAGCAGCTTGGGGAGCGGGAGGGCGCAAGAGACCCAGTACTTC. Translation: CASSLGSGRAQETQYF. Full variable domain (outside the CDR3, taken from reference TRBV5-4 and TRBJ2-5): ETGVTQSPTHLIKTRGQQVTLRCSSQSGHNTVSWYQQALGQGPQFIFQYYREEENGRGNFPPRFSGLQFPNYSSELNVNALELDDSALYLCASSLGSGRAQETQYFGPGTRLLVL.

The rearrangement uses TRBV15 and TRBJ2-1; no clear D. The CDR3 sequence is 15 residues long. V was shortened by 0 bases and J by 3 bases, with 9 bases between the two germline ends. In germline, CDR1 is LNHNV, CDR2 YYDKDF (reference sequence). The DNA for the CDR3 is TGTGCCACCAGCAGAGATTTAGGCGGCTACAATGAGCAGTTCTTC. Its protein is CATSRDLGGYNEQFF.

CDR3 sequence reads: CASSRNGGGTEINGYTF. CDR3 DNA: TGTGCCAGCAGCCGTAACGGTGGGGGGACAGAGATAAATGGCTACACCTTC. The J gene is TRBJ1-2, the V gene TRBV7-9, with TRBD1 matching over 7 bases. Unmatched junction bases numbered 18, after V lost 5 bases and J lost 6 bases. The germline CDR1 and CDR2 sequences are SEHNR and FQNEAQ (reference sequence). The CDR3 has 17 amino acids.

This clone came up once. CDR3 nucleotides: TGTGCCAGCACTAGACCTCGAAGCTCCTACGAGCAGTACTTC. This gives the protein CASTRPRSSYEQYF. The genes are TRBV28 and TRBJ2-7; D call uncertain. This CDR3 is built from 14 residues. Trimming removed 7 bases from V and 0 bases from J, with 13 bases in between. The germline V gene encodes CDR1 MDHEN and CDR2 SYDVKM.

The rearrangement links TRBV15 to TRBJ2-3; no definite D call. CDR3 length: 14 amino acids. Germline CDR1 LNHNV, CDR2 YYDKDF (reference sequence). The ends were cut back, 1 base at V and 1 base at J, with 6 bases in the middle. CDR3 DNA: TGTGCCACCAGCAGAGTCCCGGGCACAGATACGCAGTATTTT. This codes for CATSRVPGTDTQYF.

This rearrangement joins TRBV9 to TRBJ2-1, with TRBD1 as a possible D gene (6 bases). The CDR3 is 15 residues long. Trimming cost V 4 bases and J 4 bases, with 15 bases left between them. CDR1 SGDLS and CDR2 YYNGEE come from the germline V gene. In DNA, the CDR3 is TGTGCCAGCAGCCCAGAGGGGGTCTTTTACAATGAGCAGTTCTTC. This sequence encodes CASSPEGVFYNEQFF.

The rearrangement uses TRBV27 and TRBJ1-5; D not resolved. CDR3 length: 15 amino acids. CDR1 is MNHEY, CDR2 SMNVEV, per germline (reference sequence). Trimming left V 0 bases short and J 1 base short, with 7 bases between. This CDR3 reads CASSLSAGSNQPQHF. Written as DNA, the CDR3 is TGTGCCAGCAGTTTATCCGCGGGCAGCAATCAGCCCCAGCATTTT.

CDR3 nucleotide sequence: TGTGCCAGCAGCAAAGGGGCAAATTTACAGGGTGACGAGCAGTACTTC. Its protein is CASSKGANLQGDEQYF. The chain links TRBV21-1 to TRBJ2-7; TRBD1, the D gene given by the table, was not confirmed from the DNA. TRBV21-1 is flagged as a pseudogene. The CDR3 loop spans 16 amino acids.

This clone was seen once. The J gene is TRBJ2-1, the V gene TRBV7-6; 7 bases are a match to TRBD2. Germline loops: CDR1 SGHVS, CDR2 FNYEAQ. The CDR3 has 14 residues. Trimming at V came to 2 bases and at J to 13 bases, leaving 11 bases not matched to a gene. The CDR3 is CASSLLWEGQEQFF. The CDR3 DNA reads TGTGCCAGCAGCTTATTGTGGGAGGGCCAGGAACAGTTCTTC.

The chain links TRBV5-1 to TRBJ1-1, with 8 bases matching TRBD1. The CDR3 extends over 15 amino acids. The germline V gene encodes CDR1 SGHRS and CDR2 YFSETQ. The trim removed 0 bases at V and 4 bases at J, leaving 5 bases unmatched. CDR3 sequence reads: CASSLGTGQATEAFF. In DNA form, the CDR3 reads TGCGCCAGCAGCTTGGGGACAGGGCAGGCCACTGAAGCTTTCTTT.

The chain recombines TRBV4-1 with TRBJ1-1; TRBD1 matches 8 bases. The V segment lost 1 base and the J segment 3 bases; nucleotides outside the gene matches: 19. Germline loops: CDR1 MGHRA, CDR2 YSYEKL. The CDR3 totals 20 residues. The CDR3 region has the DNA TGCGCCAGCAGCCAAGGACCCGCTATCCGACAGGGGTTTGGGTACACTGAAGCTTTCTTT. Protein product: CASSQGPAIRQGFGYTEAFF.

The rearrangement uses TRBV11-2 and TRBJ2-3, with TRBD2 identical over 9 bases. This CDR3 is 16 amino acids long. CDR1 and CDR2 from the germline V gene are SGHAT and FQNNGV. Trimming cost V 2 bases and J 6 bases; bases outside gene matches: 9. CDR3 sequence: CASSLIAGVRLDTQYF. CDR3 bases: TGTGCCAGCAGCTTAATAGCGGGAGTAAGGTTGGATACGCAGTATTTT.

The chain links TRBV7-2 to TRBJ1-4, with D possibly matching TRBD1 (5 bases). The V gene lost 1 base and the J gene lost 1 base, with 10 bases spanning the gap. The CDR3 runs 16 residues. Germline CDR1 and CDR2: SGHTA and FQGNSA. CDR3 region: CASSLDQGRTNEKLFF. As DNA, the CDR3 is TGTGCCAGCAGCTTAGACCAGGGCAGAACTAATGAAAAACTGTTTTTT.

This sequence joins TRBV11-2 and TRBJ2-1, with a tentative D call TRBD2 (7 bases). Germline CDR1 SGHAT, CDR2 FQNNGV. The length of the CDR3 is 15 residues. V was trimmed by 3 bases and J by 9 bases, leaving 18 bases between them. The CDR3 coding sequence is TGTGCCAGCAGCTTTGGTGGGGGGGCAGGTTTTGAGCAGTTCTTC. Translating gives CASSFGGGAGFEQFF. Supplemented by reference TRBV11-2 and TRBJ2-1, the full variable domain reads EAGVAQSPRYKIIEKRQSVAFWCNPISGHATLYWYQQILGQGPKLLIQFQNNGVVDDSQLPKDRFSAERLKGVDSTLKIQPAKLEDSAVYLCASSFGGGAGFEQFFGPGTRLTVL.

This clone appeared a single time. This chain links TRBV7-9 with TRBJ2-1; 7 nucleotides line up with TRBD1. After removal of 5 bases from V and 7 bases from J, the junction contained 14 bases not matched to a gene. The CDR3 spans 16 residues. Germline values: CDR1 SEHNR, CDR2 FQNEAQ (reference sequence). The CDR3: CASSPIGQVRMNEQFF. CDR3 sequence (DNA): TGTGCCAGCAGCCCCATCGGACAGGTGCGTATGAATGAGCAGTTCTTC.

The chain carries TRBV14 and TRBJ2-3; TRBD2 matches at 10 bases. The CDR3 has 12 amino acids. In germline, CDR1 is SGHDN, CDR2 FVKESK. J gave up 12 bases and V 2 bases, and 2 bases lay outside the gene matches. The CDR3 sequence is CASSQLAGAQYF. The CDR3 nucleotides are TGTGCCAGCAGCCAACTAGCGGGAGCACAGTATTTT.